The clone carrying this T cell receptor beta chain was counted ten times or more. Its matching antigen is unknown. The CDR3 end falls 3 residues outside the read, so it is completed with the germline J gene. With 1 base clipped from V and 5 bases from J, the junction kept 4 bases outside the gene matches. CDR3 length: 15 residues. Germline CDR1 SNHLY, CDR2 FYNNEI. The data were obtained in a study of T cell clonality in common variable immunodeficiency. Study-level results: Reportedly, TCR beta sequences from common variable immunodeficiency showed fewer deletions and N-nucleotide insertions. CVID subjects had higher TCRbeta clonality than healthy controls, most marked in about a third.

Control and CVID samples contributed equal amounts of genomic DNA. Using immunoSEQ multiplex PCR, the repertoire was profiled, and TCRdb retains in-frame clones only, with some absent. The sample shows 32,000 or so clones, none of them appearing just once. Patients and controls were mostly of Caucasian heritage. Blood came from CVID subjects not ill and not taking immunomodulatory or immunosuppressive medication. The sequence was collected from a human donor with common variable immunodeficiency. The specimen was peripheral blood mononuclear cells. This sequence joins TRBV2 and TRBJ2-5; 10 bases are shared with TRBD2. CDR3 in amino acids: CASSEGTSGRETQYF. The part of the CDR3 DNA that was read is TGTGCCAGCAGTGAAGGGACTAGCGGCAGGGAGACC.